This T cell receptor (beta chain) was identified in a study of T cells in Graves' hyperthyroidism and ophthalmopathy (dated by TCRdb to about 2019). Notes on the research overall: Peripheral blood was sampled at the time of initial diagnosis, prior to any treatment. TCR V-J signatures able to tell the groups apart were searched for in a discovery cohort of 100 patients, of whom 40 to 45 had Graves' ophthalmopathy and under 65 had stable Graves' hyperthyroidism. According to the paper, TCR Vbeta CDR3 sequencing was carried out on 120 to 150 peripheral blood samples, which came from 40 to 45 ophthalmopathy, 70 to 80 hyperthyroidism and about 17 progressor patients. The 85 to 100 discovery patients were divided at random into training and test sets in a 7:3 ratio. An independent validation cohort of fewer than 20 hyperthyroidism patients and about 16 patients who later progressed to ophthalmopathy tested prospective prediction of ophthalmopathy. Following sampling, methimazole starting at 30 mg daily was given to hyperthyroidism patients, and high-dose intravenous methylprednisolone was given to ophthalmopathy patients. Thyroid tissue and blood T-cell repertoires from roughly six Graves' hyperthyroidism patients were also compared in the study. Study-level results and caveats: Sample size was not statistically predetermined, and blinding of investigators to group allocation was not performed. A 13 V-J signature model separated ophthalmopathy from stable hyperthyroidism, with approximately 86% sensitivity and roughly 82% specificity in cross-validation and 80%/75% in testing. During validation, the model predicted progression to ophthalmopathy a median of around six months ahead of onset, with 70.59% sensitivity and about 75% specificity. Most expanded thyroid clonotypes (frequency above 0.001) were also detected in blood, suggesting blood repertoires may reflect thyroid immune responses.

This clonotype was seen at least ten times. This receptor's antigen is unknown. Base qualities were left out, and no much larger clone turns up one base away. Stable Graves' hyperthyroidism was defined as no progression to ophthalmopathy during 18 months of follow-up. The hyperthyroidism patients were between 18 and 65 years old and newly diagnosed, with a disease duration of less than 2 months. Any patient with an uncontrolled infection, another autoimmune disease, pregnancy or lactation was excluded. Clinical symptoms, serum thyroxine and TRAb, thyroid ultrasound, and orbital computed tomography formed the basis for the diagnoses. PBMCs were separated from roughly 10 ml of fresh peripheral blood using Ficoll-Paque density gradient centrifugation. Trizol reagent was used to extract total RNA, and RNA quality was then checked on an Agilent 2100 Bioanalyzer. Trimming takes 6 bases off V and 1 base off J; junction bases not matched to a gene: 5. The germline V gene encodes CDR1 SNHLY and CDR2 FYNNEI. Measured from the cysteine to the phenylalanine, the CDR3 is 14 residues long. Solely the CDR3 DNA is kept, with 42 bases framed from the first base.

The TCR beta CDR3 regions were amplified from RNA transcripts. A first-round RT-PCR of the TCR CDR3 used the HTBI primer set with the Qiagen OneStep RT-PCR kit. The libraries were constructed in a second round of multiplex PCR and then size-selected and purified. Libraries were sequenced paired-end with 100 bp reads on an Illumina HiSeq2000. Turning to the authors' computational methods: SOAPnuke was used to process the raw data, throwing out any read that contained adapters or uncalled bases, had a mean Phred below 15, or lacked an exact constant-primer or identifier match. COPE v1.2.5 was used to merge the high-quality paired reads, and each unique nucleotide sequence was defined as a clonotype. Clonotypes were aligned to IMGT TRBV, TRBD and TRBJ reference segments using MiTCR v1.1. The analysis was restricted to V-J combinations with a frequency above 0.0001, which together covered 99% to 99.2% of the repertoires. The TCS score was defined as F50 (clonal expansion) divided by E x V (chaos), with BLOSUM62-based TCRdist calculated between CDR3 peptides within each V-J. Welch's t-statistics and random forest reduced roughly 540 V-J features to roughly 13, which were used in a naive Bayes classifier (R e1071). TCRdb passed the public sequencing reads through fastp at Q25 and MiXCR, retaining productive beta sequences. CDR3 protein sequences are deduplicated, and each keeps its most common genes and DNA. The V and J calls reflect TCRdb's pipeline rather than the authors' work. The sample has fewer than 650,000 distinct CDR3 sequences on record, 12% to 15% of them singletons. Clones ranked in the top ten supply approximately 13% of the sample.

What was sequenced was blood. The clonotype was recovered from a middle-aged woman with Graves' hyperthyroidism. This sequence uses TRBV2 and TRBJ2-5, with 7 middle bases fitting TRBD1. The bases are TGTGCCAGCAGGTCCAGACAGGGCCAAGAGACCCAGTACTTC. The translation is CASRSRQGQETQYF.